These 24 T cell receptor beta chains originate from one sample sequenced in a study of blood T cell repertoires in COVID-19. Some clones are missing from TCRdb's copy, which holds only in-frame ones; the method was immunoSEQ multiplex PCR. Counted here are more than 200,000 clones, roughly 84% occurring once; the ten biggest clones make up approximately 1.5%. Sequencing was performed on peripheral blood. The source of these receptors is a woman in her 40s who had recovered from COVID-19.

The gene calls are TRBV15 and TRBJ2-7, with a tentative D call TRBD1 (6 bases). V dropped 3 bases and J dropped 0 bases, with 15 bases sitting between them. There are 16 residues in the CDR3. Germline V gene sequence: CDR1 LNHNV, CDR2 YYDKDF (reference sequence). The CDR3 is CATSRDRLRVSYEQYF. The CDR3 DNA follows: TGTGCCACCAGCAGGGACAGATTAAGGGTCTCCTACGAGCAGTACTTC.

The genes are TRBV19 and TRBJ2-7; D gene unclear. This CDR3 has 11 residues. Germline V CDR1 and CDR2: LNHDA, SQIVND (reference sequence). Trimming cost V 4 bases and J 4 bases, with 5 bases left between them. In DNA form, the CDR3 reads TGTGCCAGTAGTACCCCTTACGAGCAGTACTTC. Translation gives CASSTPYEQYF.

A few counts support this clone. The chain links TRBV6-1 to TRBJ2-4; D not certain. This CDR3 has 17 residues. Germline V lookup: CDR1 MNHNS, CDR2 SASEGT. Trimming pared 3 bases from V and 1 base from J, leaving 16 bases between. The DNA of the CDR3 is TGTGCCAGCAGTGAGAGTCTCCTGGTGATGGCCAAAAACATTCAGTACTTC. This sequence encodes CASSESLLVMAKNIQYF.

The CDR3: CASSTGTGATEAFF. The CDR3 DNA reads as TGTGCCAGTAGCACCGGGACAGGGGCAACTGAAGCTTTCTTT. The chain has TRBV19 and TRBJ1-1; 10 nucleotides align to TRBD1. J was trimmed by 5 bases and V by 6 bases; bases with no gene match: 6. The CDR3 totals 14 residues. Per germline, CDR1 LNHDA and CDR2 SQIVND (reference sequence).

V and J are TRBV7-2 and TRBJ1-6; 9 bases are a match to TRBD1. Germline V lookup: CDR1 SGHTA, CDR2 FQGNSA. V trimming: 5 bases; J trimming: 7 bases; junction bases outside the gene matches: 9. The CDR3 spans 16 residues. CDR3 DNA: TGTGCCAGCAGCCTCAGTAACAGGGGGCTGAATTCACCCCTCCACTTT. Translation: CASSLSNRGLNSPLHF.

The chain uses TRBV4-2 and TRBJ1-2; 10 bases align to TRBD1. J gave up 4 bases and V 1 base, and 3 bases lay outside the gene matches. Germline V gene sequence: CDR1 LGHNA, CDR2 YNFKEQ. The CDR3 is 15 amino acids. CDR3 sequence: CASSQGQGATYGYTF. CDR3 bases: TGTGCCAGCAGCCAAGGACAGGGGGCGACCTATGGCTACACCTTC.

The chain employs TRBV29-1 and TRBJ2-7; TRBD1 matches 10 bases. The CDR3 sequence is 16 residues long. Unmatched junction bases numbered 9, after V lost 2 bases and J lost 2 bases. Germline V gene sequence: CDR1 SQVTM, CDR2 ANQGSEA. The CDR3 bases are TGCAGCGTTGAATTTTTCCGGGACAGGGGACCCTACGAGCAGTACTTC. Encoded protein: CSVEFFRDRGPYEQYF.

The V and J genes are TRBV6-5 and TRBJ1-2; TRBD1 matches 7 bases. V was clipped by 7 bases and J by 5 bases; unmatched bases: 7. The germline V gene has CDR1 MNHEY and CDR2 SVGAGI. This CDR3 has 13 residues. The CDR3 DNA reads TGTGCCAGCAAGGTGGCAGGGGGGTATGGCTACACCTTC. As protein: CASKVAGGYGYTF.

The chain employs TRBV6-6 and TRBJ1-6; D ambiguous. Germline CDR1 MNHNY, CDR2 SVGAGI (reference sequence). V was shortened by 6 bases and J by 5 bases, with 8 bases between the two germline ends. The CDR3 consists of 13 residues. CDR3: CASSTENNSPLHF. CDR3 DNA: TGTGCCAGCAGCACAGAAAATAATTCACCCCTCCACTTT.

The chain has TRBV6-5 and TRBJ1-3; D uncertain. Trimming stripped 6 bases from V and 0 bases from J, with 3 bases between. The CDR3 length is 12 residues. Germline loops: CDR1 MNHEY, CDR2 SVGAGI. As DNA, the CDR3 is TGTGCCAGCAGGGCCTCTGGAAACACCATATATTTT. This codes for CASRASGNTIYF.

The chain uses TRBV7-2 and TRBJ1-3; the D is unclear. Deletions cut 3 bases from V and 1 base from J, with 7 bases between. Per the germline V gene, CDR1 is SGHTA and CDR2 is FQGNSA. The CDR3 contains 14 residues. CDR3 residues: CASSFGESGNTIYF. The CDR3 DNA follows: TGTGCCAGCAGCTTCGGGGAATCTGGAAACACCATATATTTT.

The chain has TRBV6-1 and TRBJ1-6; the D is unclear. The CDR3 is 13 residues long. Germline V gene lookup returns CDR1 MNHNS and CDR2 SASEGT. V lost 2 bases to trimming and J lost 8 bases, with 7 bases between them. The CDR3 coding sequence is TGTGCCAGCAGTGAACTGCGGGATTCACCCCTCCACTTT. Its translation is CASSELRDSPLHF.

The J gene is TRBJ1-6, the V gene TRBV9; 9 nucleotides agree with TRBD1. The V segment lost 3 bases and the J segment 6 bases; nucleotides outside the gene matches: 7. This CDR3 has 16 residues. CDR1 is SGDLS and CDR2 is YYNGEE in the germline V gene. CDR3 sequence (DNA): TGTGCCAGCAGCGAACAGGGGGCGCTAGGTAATTCACCCCTCCACTTT. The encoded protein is CASSEQGALGNSPLHF.

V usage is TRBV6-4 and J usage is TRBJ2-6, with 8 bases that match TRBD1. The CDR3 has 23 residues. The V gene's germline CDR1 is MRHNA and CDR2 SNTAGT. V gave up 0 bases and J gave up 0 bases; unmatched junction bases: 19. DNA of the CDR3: TGTGCCAGCAGTGACTCAGGGCAATCAGTGGGGACAGGAGGCGTCTCTGGGGCCAACGTCCTGACTTTC. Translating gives CASSDSGQSVGTGGVSGANVLTF.

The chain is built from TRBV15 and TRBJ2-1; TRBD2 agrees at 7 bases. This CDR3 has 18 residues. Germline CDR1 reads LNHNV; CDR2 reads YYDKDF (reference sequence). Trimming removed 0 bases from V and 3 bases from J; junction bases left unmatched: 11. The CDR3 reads CATSRDRGRGNRYNEQFF. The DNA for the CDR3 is TGTGCCACCAGCAGAGATCGAGGGCGGGGGAATCGCTACAATGAGCAGTTCTTC. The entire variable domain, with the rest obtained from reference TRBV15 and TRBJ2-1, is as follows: DAMVIQNPRYQVTQFGKPVTLSCSQTLNHNVMYWYQQKSSQAPKLLFHYYDKDFNNEADTPDNFQSRRPNTSFCFLDIRSPGLGDTAMYLCATSRDRGRGNRYNEQFFGPGTRLTVL.

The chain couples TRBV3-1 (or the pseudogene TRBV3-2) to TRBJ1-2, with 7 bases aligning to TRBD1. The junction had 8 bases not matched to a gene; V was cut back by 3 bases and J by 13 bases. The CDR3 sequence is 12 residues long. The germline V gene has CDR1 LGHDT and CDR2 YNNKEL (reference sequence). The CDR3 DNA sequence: TGTGCCAGCAGCCATGCCACAGGGGCTTGCACCTTC. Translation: CASSHATGACTF.

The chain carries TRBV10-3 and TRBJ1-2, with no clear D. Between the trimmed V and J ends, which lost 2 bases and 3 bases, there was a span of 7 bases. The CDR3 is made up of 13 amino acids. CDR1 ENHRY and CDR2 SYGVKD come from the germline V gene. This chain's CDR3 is CAISEQRDYGYTF. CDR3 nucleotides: TGTGCCATCAGTGAGCAGAGGGACTATGGCTACACCTTC.

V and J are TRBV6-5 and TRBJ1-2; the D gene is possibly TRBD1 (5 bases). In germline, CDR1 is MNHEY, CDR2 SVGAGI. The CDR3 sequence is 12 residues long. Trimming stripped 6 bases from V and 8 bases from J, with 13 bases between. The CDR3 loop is CASRMEQEGYTF. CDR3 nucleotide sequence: TGTGCCAGCAGGATGGAACAGGAGGGCTACACCTTC.

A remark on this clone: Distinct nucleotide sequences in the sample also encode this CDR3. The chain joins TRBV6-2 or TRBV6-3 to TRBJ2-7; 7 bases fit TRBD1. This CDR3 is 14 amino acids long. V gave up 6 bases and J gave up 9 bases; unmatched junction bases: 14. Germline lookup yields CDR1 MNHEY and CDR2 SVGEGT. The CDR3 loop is CASRPSGTEGVQYF. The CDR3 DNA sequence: TGTGCCAGCAGACCTTCCGGGACAGAAGGTGTGCAGTACTTC.

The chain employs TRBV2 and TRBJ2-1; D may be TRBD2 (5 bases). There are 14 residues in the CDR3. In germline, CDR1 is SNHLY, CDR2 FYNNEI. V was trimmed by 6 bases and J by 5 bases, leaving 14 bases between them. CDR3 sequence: CASRDSRPNNEQFF. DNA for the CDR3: TGTGCCAGCAGGGACTCGCGGCCCAACAATGAGCAGTTCTTC.

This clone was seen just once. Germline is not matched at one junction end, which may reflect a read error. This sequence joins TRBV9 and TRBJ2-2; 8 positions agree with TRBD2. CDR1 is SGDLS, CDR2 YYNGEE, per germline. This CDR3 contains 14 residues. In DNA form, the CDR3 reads TGTGCCAGCAGCGTCGGGGGGGACACAGGGGAGCTGTTTTTT. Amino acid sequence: CASSVGGDTGELFF.

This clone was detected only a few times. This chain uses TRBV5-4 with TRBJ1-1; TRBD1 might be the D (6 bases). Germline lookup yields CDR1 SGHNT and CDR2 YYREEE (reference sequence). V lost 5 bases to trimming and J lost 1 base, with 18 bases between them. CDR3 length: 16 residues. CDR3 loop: CASSRDLQGRNTEAFF. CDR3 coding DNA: TGTGCCAGCAGTCGCGACCTACAGGGAAGGAACACTGAAGCTTTCTTT.

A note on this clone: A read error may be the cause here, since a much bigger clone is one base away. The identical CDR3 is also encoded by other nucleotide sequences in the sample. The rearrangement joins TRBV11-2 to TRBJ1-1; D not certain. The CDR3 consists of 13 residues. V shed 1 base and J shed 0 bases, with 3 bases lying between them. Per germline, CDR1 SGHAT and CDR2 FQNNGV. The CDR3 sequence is CASSLGVNTEAFF. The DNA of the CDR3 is TGTGCCAGCAGCTTAGGAGTGAACACTGAAGCTTTCTTT. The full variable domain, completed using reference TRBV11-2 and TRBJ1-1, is EAGVAQSPRYKIIEKRQSVAFWCNPISGHATLYWYQQILGQGPKLLIQFQNNGVVDDSQLPKDRFSAERLKGVDSTLKIQPAKLEDSAVYLCASSLGVNTEAFFGQGTRLTVV.

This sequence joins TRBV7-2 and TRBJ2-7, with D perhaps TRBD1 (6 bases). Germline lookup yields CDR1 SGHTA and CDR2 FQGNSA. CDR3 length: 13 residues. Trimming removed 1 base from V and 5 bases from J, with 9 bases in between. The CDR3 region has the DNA TGTGCCAGCAGCTTAGACAGGGTCGACGAGCAGTACTTC. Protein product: CASSLDRVDEQYF. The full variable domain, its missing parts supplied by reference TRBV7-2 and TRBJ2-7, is GAGVSQSPSNKVTEKGKDVELRCDPISGHTALYWYRQSLGQGLEFLIYFQGNSAPDKSGLPSDRFSAERTGGSVSTLTIQRTQQEDSAVYLCASSLDRVDEQYFGPGTRLTVT.